The 29 T cell receptor beta chains below all came from one sample that was sequenced in a study of T cell changes during pregnancy in multiple sclerosis. Only in-frame clones appear in the TCRdb table, and some are missing; sequencing was by immunoSEQ multiplex PCR. The sample lists roughly 93,000 clones; 85% to 95% were seen once. The starting material was peripheral blood, obtained after pregnancy. The receptors come from a female donor with multiple sclerosis, enrolled in a pregnancy study.

The chain recombines TRBV30 with TRBJ1-1; D not certain. V was clipped by 1 base and J by 11 bases, with 14 bases between them. This CDR3 comprises 12 residues. Germline loops: CDR1 GTSNPN, CDR2 SVGIG (reference sequence). In DNA, the CDR3 is TGTGCCTGGAGTGGACGCATCCCGGAGGCTTTCTTT. It yields the protein CAWSGRIPEAFF.

The table lists this clone with a count of one. V usage is TRBV7-8 and J usage is TRBJ2-5; the D gene is possibly TRBD2 (7 bases). The CDR3 sequence is 15 residues long. Trimming cost V 3 bases and J 2 bases, with 13 bases left between them. Germline-derived CDR1 and CDR2 are SGHVS and FQNEAQ. The CDR3 sequence: CASSFRGGLQETQYF. In DNA, the CDR3 is TGTGCCAGCAGCTTCCGCGGGGGCCTTCAAGAGACCCAGTACTTC.

This sequence joins TRBV9 and TRBJ2-7; 7 bases line up with TRBD1. Germline CDR1 reads SGDLS; CDR2 reads YYNGEE. The CDR3 contains 14 residues. V trimming: 4 bases; J trimming: 3 bases; junction bases outside the gene matches: 7. The CDR3 loop is CASSIRDSYYEQYF. The CDR3 DNA follows: TGTGCCAGCAGCATTCGGGACAGTTACTACGAGCAGTACTTC.

This chain links TRBV7-9 with TRBJ2-5, with 10 nucleotides matching TRBD1. Germline-derived CDR1 and CDR2 are SEHNR and FQNEAQ (reference sequence). V lost 5 bases to trimming and J lost 5 bases; unmatched junction nucleotides: 5. The CDR3 totals 14 residues. As DNA, the CDR3 is TGTGCCAGCAGCGGGACAGGGGCGGGGGAGACCCAGTACTTC. This sequence encodes CASSGTGAGETQYF.

The genes are TRBV5-4 and TRBJ1-5; 7 nucleotides align to TRBD1. The CDR3 totals 15 residues. The V gene's germline CDR1 is SGHNT and CDR2 YYREEE (reference sequence). Trimming at V came to 4 bases and at J to 0 bases, leaving 4 bases not matched to a gene. The CDR3 here is CASSRGTDSNQPQHF. For the CDR3, the DNA is TGTGCCAGCAGCCGAGGGACAGATAGCAATCAGCCCCAGCATTTT.

V is TRBV18 and J is TRBJ1-2; D might be TRBD1 (5 bases). Germline CDR1 is KGHSH and CDR2 is LQKENI. Between the trimmed V and J ends, which lost 3 bases and 6 bases, there was a span of 11 bases. The CDR3 has 13 residues. CDR3 DNA sequence: TGTGCCAGCTCACCGGTTGCGGGGGATGGCTACACCTTC. Translation: CASSPVAGDGYTF.

V gene TRBV2 combines with J gene TRBJ2-5; 7 positions match TRBD1. Germline CDR1 reads SNHLY; CDR2 reads FYNNEI. Trimming removed 10 bases from V and 2 bases from J; junction bases left unmatched: 13. This CDR3 contains 15 residues. CDR3 in amino acids: CATKGDSQVQETQYF. CDR3 sequence (DNA): TGTGCCACAAAGGGGGACAGCCAAGTACAAGAGACCCAGTACTTC. The whole variable domain, filled in from reference TRBV2 and TRBJ2-5, reads EPEVTQTPSHQVTQMGQEVILRCVPISNHLYFYWYRQILGQKVEFLVSFYNNEISEKSEIFDDQFSVERPDGSNFTLKIRSTKLEDSAMYFCATKGDSQVQETQYFGPGTRLLVL.

The V and J genes are TRBV4-2 and TRBJ2-3; 10 nucleotides line up with TRBD2. V trimming: 5 bases; J trimming: 2 bases; junction bases outside the gene matches: 7. This CDR3 has 16 amino acids. Germline CDR1 LGHNA, CDR2 YNFKEQ. The CDR3 here is CASSATGLADTDTQYF. The CDR3 nucleotides are TGTGCCAGCAGCGCCACCGGACTAGCGGACACAGATACGCAGTATTTT.

Only one count was recorded for this clone. The chain employs TRBV30 and TRBJ1-1; D is unclear. The CDR3 runs to 14 residues. V lost 0 bases, J lost 1 base, and 9 bases lay in between. CDR1 is GTSNPN and CDR2 is SVGIG in the germline V gene (reference sequence). The CDR3 here is CAWSVNGANTEAFF. CDR3 DNA: TGTGCCTGGAGTGTAAATGGAGCGAACACTGAAGCTTTCTTT.

The rearrangement uses TRBV5-1 and TRBJ1-1, with TRBD1 as a possible D gene (6 bases). This CDR3 comprises 15 residues. Germline V gene data show CDR1 as SGHRS and CDR2 as YFSETQ. The V gene lost 2 bases and the J gene lost 1 base, with 12 bases spanning the gap. CDR3 protein: CASSFRGERNTEAFF. The CDR3 region has the DNA TGCGCCAGCAGCTTCAGGGGTGAACGGAACACTGAAGCTTTCTTT.

The V and J genes are TRBV6-4 and TRBJ1-5; 8 positions match TRBD1. The V and J ends lost 3 bases and 6 bases, in that order; junction bases with no gene match: 4. This CDR3 has 14 residues. Germline assignment: CDR1 MRHNA and CDR2 SNTAGT. The CDR3 here is CASSEGQGIQPQHF. In nucleotides, the CDR3 is TGTGCCAGCAGTGAAGGACAGGGTATTCAGCCCCAGCATTTT.

This CDR3 reads CASSLRVGTSPPGELFF. In nucleotides, the CDR3 is TGTGCCAGCAGCTTACGGGTTGGGACTAGCCCCCCCGGGGAGCTGTTTTTT. V is TRBV7-7 and J is TRBJ2-2, with 9 bases aligning to TRBD2. This CDR3 has 17 amino acids. Germline CDR1 is SSHAT and CDR2 is FNYEAQ (reference sequence). Trimming cost V 2 bases and J 6 bases; bases outside gene matches: 10.

V gene TRBV12-5 combines with J gene TRBJ1-5; possibly TRBD1 for D (6 bases). V was shortened by 2 bases and J by 0 bases, with 14 bases between the two germline ends. This CDR3 contains 17 residues. CDR1 and CDR2 (germline): LGHNT, FRNRAP. CDR3 DNA sequence: TGTGCTAGTGGTTTGACACGAAACAGGGATAGCAATCAGCCCCAGCATTTT. Encoded protein: CASGLTRNRDSNQPQHF.

The genes are TRBV7-9 and TRBJ2-7; D possibly corresponds to TRBD1 (5 bases). Germline CDR1 is SEHNR and CDR2 is FQNEAQ (reference sequence). The CDR3 consists of 15 residues. Trimming removed 1 base from V and 6 bases from J, with 16 bases in between. CDR3 bases: TGTGCCAGCAGCTTAGGACGGGCAGGGAATCGCGAGCAGTACTTC. Translating gives CASSLGRAGNREQYF.

This sequence joins TRBV27 and TRBJ2-3; a weak D match, TRBD2 (5 bases). The CDR3 extends over 15 amino acids. The V end lost 8 bases, the J end lost 1 base, and 16 bases lay between the germline ends. Germline CDR1 and CDR2: MNHEY and SMNVEV (reference sequence). CDR3 residues: CASHVRVRGTDTQYF. The CDR3, as DNA: TGTGCCAGCCATGTGAGGGTCCGGGGCACAGATACGCAGTATTTT.

The genes are TRBV11-2 and TRBJ2-5, with D possibly matching TRBD1 (6 bases). Germline lookup yields CDR1 SGHAT and CDR2 FQNNGV. Trimming stripped 1 base from V and 5 bases from J, with 11 bases between. CDR3 size: 14 residues. The CDR3 spells CASSLAWGLETQYF. The CDR3 bases are TGTGCCAGCAGCTTAGCTTGGGGGCTGGAGACCCAGTACTTC.

The chain joins TRBV2 to TRBJ1-5; 9 bases are a match to TRBD1. CDR1 and CDR2 (germline): SNHLY, FYNNEI. The V and J ends lost 7 bases and 4 bases, in that order; junction bases with no gene match: 8. The CDR3 is made up of 15 amino acids. Here the CDR3 reads CASTPTGTGNQPQHF. The CDR3 region has the DNA TGTGCCAGCACTCCTACGGGGACAGGGAATCAGCCCCAGCATTTT. Full variable domain (outside the CDR3, taken from reference TRBV2 and TRBJ1-5): EPEVTQTPSHQVTQMGQEVILRCVPISNHLYFYWYRQILGQKVEFLVSFYNNEISEKSEIFDDQFSVERPDGSNFTLKIRSTKLEDSAMYFCASTPTGTGNQPQHFGDGTRLSIL.

The V and J genes are TRBV6-5 and TRBJ2-1; weak D call: TRBD2 (6 bases). Trimming removed 6 bases at V and 7 bases at J, with 19 bases between. Germline V gene lookup returns CDR1 MNHEY and CDR2 SVGAGI. CDR3 size: 15 residues. This chain's CDR3 is CASSHTPSGGNEQFF. The CDR3 DNA sequence: TGTGCCAGCAGCCATACCCCCTCTGGGGGGAATGAGCAGTTCTTC.

The chain uses TRBV12-5 and TRBJ2-3; D is undetermined. Germline assignment: CDR1 LGHNT and CDR2 FRNRAP. Trimming removed 6 bases from V and 6 bases from J, with 7 bases in between. The CDR3 contains 11 residues. The CDR3 coding sequence is TGTGCTAGTGGCCATCGGGATACGCAGTATTTT. It translates to CASGHRDTQYF.

CDR3 protein: CAWSLGLAGGPSAYNEQFF. CDR3 sequence (DNA): TGTGCCTGGAGTCTCGGACTAGCGGGAGGGCCCAGCGCCTACAATGAGCAGTTCTTC. This chain joins TRBV30 and TRBJ2-1, with 15 nucleotides matching TRBD2. The CDR3 totals 19 residues. Germline CDR1 GTSNPN, CDR2 SVGIG (reference sequence). J gave up 2 bases and V 2 bases, and 10 bases lay outside the gene matches.

V usage is TRBV11-2 and J usage is TRBJ2-7, with D maybe TRBD1 (7 bases). Germline-derived CDR1 and CDR2 are SGHAT and FQNNGV. Deletions cut 4 bases from V and 5 bases from J, with 18 bases between. This CDR3 is built from 15 residues. The chain's CDR3 is CASSSPSRGEDEQYF. Here the CDR3 DNA reads TGTGCCAGCAGCTCACCTAGCAGGGGGGAAGACGAGCAGTACTTC.

This chain uses TRBV7-9 with TRBJ2-7; tentatively, D is TRBD1 (6 bases). V dropped 6 bases and J dropped 4 bases, with 13 bases sitting between them. CDR1 and CDR2 from the germline V gene are SEHNR and FQNEAQ (reference sequence). CDR3 length equals 13 residues. The CDR3 sequence: CASSQGPLYEQYF. The CDR3 DNA sequence: TGTGCCAGCAGTCAGGGGCCCCTTTACGAGCAGTACTTC. The whole variable domain, filled in from reference TRBV7-9 and TRBJ2-7, reads DTGVSQNPRHKITKRGQNVTFRCDPISEHNRLYWYRQTLGQGPEFLTYFQNEAQLEKSRLLSDRFSAERPKGSFSTLEIQRTEQGDSAMYLCASSQGPLYEQYFGPGTRLTVT.

This rearrangement joins TRBV11-2 to TRBJ1-5; D possibly corresponds to TRBD1 (6 bases). There are 14 residues in the CDR3. Trimming cost V 5 bases and J 2 bases, with 10 bases left between them. The germline CDR1 and CDR2 sequences are SGHAT and FQNNGV. For the CDR3, the DNA is TGTGCCAGCAGCCGTGCAGGGGGCAATCAGCCCCAGCATTTT. Its translation is CASSRAGGNQPQHF.

This clone appeared once. Other DNA sequences of this sample code for an identical CDR3. The chain has TRBV5-5 and TRBJ1-3; D is possibly TRBD1 (6 bases). Germline V CDR1 and CDR2: SGHKS, YYEKEE (reference sequence). The CDR3 runs to 15 residues. Trimming shortened V by 2 bases and J by 4 bases, and 13 bases separated the two germline ends. In DNA, the CDR3 is TGTGCCAGCAGCTTCGAAACAGGGTCAGGAAACACCATATATTTT. Translating it yields CASSFETGSGNTIYF.

V usage is TRBV6-1 and J usage is TRBJ1-2; 11 nucleotides agree with TRBD1. The CDR3 loop spans 18 amino acids. J was trimmed by 5 bases and V by 2 bases; bases with no gene match: 13. Germline values: CDR1 MNHNS, CDR2 SASEGT. CDR3 region: CASSELEGDRGTLYGYTF. CDR3 DNA sequence: TGTGCCAGCAGTGAACTCGAGGGGGACAGGGGGACCCTTTATGGCTACACCTTC.

This clone was seen once. The rearrangement links TRBV5-6 to TRBJ1-1; D unresolved. The V gene lost 4 bases and the J gene lost 1 base, with 11 bases spanning the gap. This CDR3 contains 14 residues. The germline gives CDR1 SGHDT, CDR2 YYEEEE. CDR3: CASSLQLTNTEAFF. In DNA, the CDR3 is TGTGCCAGCAGCCTACAGCTAACGAACACTGAAGCTTTCTTT.

J is TRBJ1-3 and V is TRBV30; tentative D call: TRBD1 (5 bases). Trimming removed 2 bases from V and 3 bases from J, with 11 bases in between. Germline V gives CDR1 GTSNPN, CDR2 SVGIG (reference sequence). The CDR3 runs to 14 residues. CDR3 nucleotides: TGTGCCTGGAGTTATCAGGGCTTTGGAAACACCATATATTTT. Translation gives CAWSYQGFGNTIYF.

The CDR3 DNA reads TGTGCCAGCAGTGTAGGGGACAGGGGGCACGGAACTGAAGCTTTCTTT. The encoded protein is CASSVGDRGHGTEAFF. The V call is TRBV6-1, the J call TRBJ1-1, with 12 bases aligning to TRBD1. The junction had 8 bases not matched to a gene; V was cut back by 4 bases and J by 5 bases. CDR3 size: 16 residues. In germline, CDR1 is MNHNS, CDR2 SASEGT.

This chain links TRBV7-7 with TRBJ1-1; D call uncertain. This CDR3 is 14 amino acids long. The V end lost 2 bases, the J end lost 3 bases, and 10 bases lay between the germline ends. Germline V CDR1 and CDR2: SSHAT, FNYEAQ (reference sequence). CDR3: CASSLSDRDTEAFF. In DNA form, the CDR3 reads TGTGCCAGCAGCTTATCCGACCGGGACACTGAAGCTTTCTTT.